The 13 T cell receptor beta chains below were found in one sample sequenced in a study of vaccination effects on CD4 cells after COVID-19. Using immunoSEQ multiplex PCR, the repertoire was profiled, and TCRdb retains in-frame clones only, with some absent. The profile shows more than 12,000 clones, over 60% of them singletons. No antigens are known for them. ViraFEST used viral peptide pools to expand antigen-specific CD4+ T cells before sequencing. It was after approximately 11 days of culture that CD4+ T cells were isolated. PCR-confirmed SARS-CoV-2 infection occurred in the person between March and December 2020. Two-dose BNT162b2 or mRNA-1273 vaccination was given to participants. The specimen comprised CD4+ T cells from PBMCs cultured with HCoV-NL63 spike peptides, sampled after COVID-19 vaccination. These receptors were collected from a human donor who had a prior SARS-CoV-2 infection.

This clone is a singleton in its sample. This sequence joins TRBV18 and TRBJ1-4; D is possibly TRBD1 (5 bases). Germline CDR1 and CDR2: KGHSH and LQKENI. Deletions cut 6 bases from V and 4 bases from J, with 12 bases between. The CDR3 totals 14 residues. CDR3 nucleotides: TGTGCCAGCTCCTTTTCAGGGCTTAATGAAAAACTGTTTTTT. This gives the protein CASSFSGLNEKLFF.

The chain uses TRBV6-5 and TRBJ1-4; 7 bases fit TRBD1. The V segment lost 6 bases and the J segment 3 bases; nucleotides outside the gene matches: 7. Germline-derived CDR1 and CDR2 are MNHEY and SVGAGI. This CDR3 spans 15 amino acids. The CDR3 loop reads CASRTQGTANEKLFF. In DNA form, the CDR3 reads TGTGCCAGCAGGACACAGGGGACCGCTAATGAAAAACTGTTTTTT.

This clone appeared a single time. The chain couples TRBV27 to TRBJ1-1, with 7 bases aligning to TRBD1. Per germline, CDR1 MNHEY and CDR2 SMNVEV (reference sequence). V shed 4 bases, J shed 8 bases, and the junction held 22 bases outside the gene matches. This CDR3 is 18 amino acids long. The CDR3 nucleotides are TGTGCCAGCAGTTCCAACCCCCGGGACAGTCGGCCAGGGTCGGAAGCTTTCTTT. It specifies CASSSNPRDSRPGSEAFF.

This chain links TRBV6-5 with TRBJ2-3, with D possibly being TRBD2 (5 bases). V was trimmed by 5 bases and J by 2 bases, leaving 5 bases between them. Per germline, CDR1 MNHEY and CDR2 SVGAGI. This CDR3 spans 12 amino acids. The CDR3 region is CASSRDTDTQYF. The CDR3 nucleotides read TGTGCCAGCAGTCGGGACACAGATACGCAGTATTTT.

The chain couples TRBV6-5 to TRBJ2-6, with D perhaps TRBD1 (5 bases). The ends were cut back, 2 bases at V and 0 bases at J, with 5 bases in the middle. The CDR3 has 15 amino acids. Looked up from germline, CDR1 is MNHEY and CDR2 is SVGAGI. The CDR3 nucleotides are TGTGCCAGCAGTTACGGGGCCTCTGGGGCCAACGTCCTGACTTTC. Residues: CASSYGASGANVLTF.

DNA for the CDR3: TGCGCCAGCAGCCAAGCAGGAGGGGCGATCCTCAATCAGCCCCAGCATTTT. This sequence encodes CASSQAGGAILNQPQHF. The chain couples TRBV4-1 to TRBJ1-5; tentatively, D is TRBD1 (5 bases). V gave up 1 base and J gave up 3 bases, with 16 bases separating them. The CDR3 has 17 amino acids. CDR1 MGHRA and CDR2 YSYEKL come from the germline V gene.

V gene TRBV2 combines with J gene TRBJ2-7; D is unresolved. Germline V CDR1 and CDR2: SNHLY, FYNNEI. V lost 2 bases and J lost 5, with 10 bases in between. CDR3 length equals 13 residues. The CDR3 sequence: CASSESSAHEQYF. Here the CDR3 DNA reads TGTGCCAGCAGTGAATCCTCGGCTCACGAGCAGTACTTC. The whole variable domain, remainder taken from reference TRBV2 and TRBJ2-7, is EPEVTQTPSHQVTQMGQEVILRCVPISNHLYFYWYRQILGQKVEFLVSFYNNEISEKSEIFDDQFSVERPDGSNFTLKIRSTKLEDSAMYFCASSESSAHEQYFGPGTRLTVT.

V gene TRBV2 combines with J gene TRBJ1-1; TRBD1 matches 8 bases. J was trimmed by 5 bases and V by 8 bases; bases with no gene match: 13. CDR3 length equals 15 residues. CDR1 is SNHLY, CDR2 FYNNEI, per germline. The CDR3 loop is CASHYNFQGATEAFF. The DNA for the CDR3 is TGTGCCAGCCATTACAACTTTCAGGGGGCAACTGAAGCTTTCTTT.

V gene TRBV20-1 combines with J gene TRBJ2-3, with D hard to call. V dropped 4 bases and J dropped 1 base, with 3 bases sitting between them. The CDR3 sequence is 11 residues long. The germline V gene encodes CDR1 DFQATT and CDR2 SNEGSKA (reference sequence). The CDR3 nucleotides are TGCAGTGCTATAGGCACAGATACGCAGTATTTT. The encoded protein is CSAIGTDTQYF.

The V and J genes are TRBV12-3 or TRBV12-4 and TRBJ2-1, with D possibly matching TRBD2 (5 bases). This CDR3 is built from 13 residues. V was trimmed by 5 bases and J by 9 bases, leaving 14 bases between them. CDR3 sequence reads: CASSQQSGVEQFF. CDR3 in DNA: TGTGCCAGCAGTCAACAAAGCGGAGTTGAGCAGTTCTTC.

The chain combines TRBV9 with TRBJ2-5; 8 bases are shared with TRBD2. The V gene's germline CDR1 is SGDLS and CDR2 YYNGEE. J gave up 7 bases and V 0 bases, and 14 bases lay outside the gene matches. CDR3 length: 17 amino acids. Here the CDR3 reads CASSVEDGRAGLWTQYF. As DNA, the CDR3 is TGTGCCAGCAGCGTAGAGGACGGGAGGGCCGGATTATGGACCCAGTACTTC.

The rearrangement uses TRBV11-2 and TRBJ2-7; 13 nucleotides line up with TRBD2. The CDR3 has 18 amino acids. CDR1 and CDR2 from the germline V gene are SGHAT and FQNNGV. V gave up 1 base and J gave up 0 bases; unmatched junction bases: 6. The CDR3 nucleotides read TGTGCCAGCAGCTTAGCCGCGGGACTAGCGGGACGCTCCTACGAGCAGTACTTC. This translates into CASSLAAGLAGRSYEQYF.

This clone was found a few times. The chain is built from TRBV7-9 and TRBJ1-2; TRBD1 is a possible D gene (5 bases). V lost 1 base and J 7 bases, leaving 16 bases between the germline ends. Germline loops: CDR1 SEHNR, CDR2 FQNEAQ (reference sequence). This CDR3 has 15 residues. The CDR3 bases are TGTGCCAGCAGCTTAGGAGGGGCAATCAAGGGTGGCTACACCTTC. It translates to CASSLGGAIKGGYTF.